The text below deals with one TCR beta chain. Produced via immunoSEQ multiplex PCR; TCRdb's table is partial and in-frame only. The sample consists of 65,000 to 80,000 clones, 90% of them appearing once. The data derive from a study of T cell changes during pregnancy in multiple sclerosis. The germline gives CDR1 KGHSH, CDR2 LQKENI. CDR3 length: 18 residues. V gave up 6 bases and J gave up 3 bases, with 24 bases separating them. The sequenced sample was peripheral blood, obtained in the third trimester of pregnancy. The rearrangement joins TRBV18 to TRBJ1-5; D not certain. The receptor was derived from a female donor with multiple sclerosis, enrolled in a pregnancy study. In nucleotides, the CDR3 is TGTGCCAGCTCCCCGGGGTCATTTTATTACAGTCTCAATCAGCCCCAGCATTTT. Residues: CASSPGSFYYSLNQPQHF. The full variable domain, its missing parts supplied by reference TRBV18 and TRBJ1-5, is NAGVMQNPRHLVRRRGQEARLRCSPMKGHSHVYWYRQLPEEGLKFMVYLQKENIIDESGMPKERFSAEFPKEGPSILRIQQVVRGDSAAYFCASSPGSFYYSLNQPQHFGDGTRLSIL.